This T cell receptor beta chain originates from a study of cytomegalovirus exposure and HLA in healthy donors. Use of 60 Vbeta and 13 Jbeta primers characterized the PCR. Method: immunoSEQ multiplex PCR; TCRdb's copy keeps in-frame clones and lacks some. The sample yields around 150,000 clones, around 77% seen once. Broader study findings: Later analysis revealed greater clonal expansion in HLA-associated TCR beta chains than in equally common others.

This clone was recorded a few times. The antigen is not known. The germline V gene has CDR1 SGHVS and CDR2 FQNEAQ. The CDR3 is made up of 17 amino acids. Trimming at V came to 4 bases and at J to 2 bases, leaving 9 bases not matched to a gene. The sequence was obtained from a man under 40 in good health and CMV-seronegative. The sample consisted of PBMCs. The chain combines TRBV7-8 with TRBJ1-5; TRBD1 aligns across 9 bases. The CDR3 here is CASSSGTGLVRNQPQHF. The DNA for the CDR3 is TGTGCCAGCAGCTCCGGGACAGGGCTGGTTCGCAATCAGCCCCAGCATTTT.